This passage covers 4 T cell receptor beta chains from one sample sequenced in a study of response to subunit inactivated influenza vaccine. TCRdb re-analysed the RT-PCR reads in MiXCR, keeping a single row per CDR3 protein. The table has about 240,000 distinct CDR3 sequences, 12% seen once. This sample comprised non-naive T cells sorted from PBMCs, obtained around 15 days before vaccination. These receptors were taken from a man aged 50 or older who received an inactivated influenza vaccine.

The chain carries TRBV20-1 and TRBJ2-5, with D hard to call. The CDR3 sequence is 13 residues long. CDR1 is DFQATT, CDR2 SNEGSKA, per germline (reference sequence). V dropped 7 bases and J dropped 2 bases, with 14 bases sitting between them. The CDR3 here is CSERRSSQETQYF. The CDR3 nucleotides are TGCAGTGAAAGACGATCTAGTCAAGAGACCCAGTACTTC.

This clonotype showed up many times. The chain employs TRBV12-3 or TRBV12-4 and TRBJ1-5; 9 bases are a match to TRBD1. The junction had 11 bases not matched to a gene; V was cut back by 5 bases and J by 6 bases. The CDR3 consists of 16 residues. CDR3 DNA sequence: TGTGCCAGCAGTCCCGGGACAGGGCGTTCCCCTCAGCCCCAGCATTTT. This translates into CASSPGTGRSPQPQHF.

This chain connects TRBV12-3 or TRBV12-4 to TRBJ2-7; 8 positions match TRBD2. Germline trimming cut 1 base from V and 6 bases from J; bases unmatched to any gene: 8. The CDR3 has 15 amino acids. CDR3 nucleotide sequence: TGTGCCAGCAGTTTAGTGAAGGCGGGAGGACCCGAGCAGTACTTC. As protein: CASSLVKAGGPEQYF.

This clonotype was recorded at least ten times. CDR3 bases: TGTGCCAGCAGTTTGGGACCAGGACAGGGAGGCAATGAGCAGTTCTTC. It is translated as CASSLGPGQGGNEQFF. The rearrangement uses TRBV12-3 or TRBV12-4 and TRBJ2-1, with TRBD1 matching over 8 bases. CDR3 length equals 16 residues. Unmatched junction bases numbered 10, after V lost 3 bases and J lost 6 bases.